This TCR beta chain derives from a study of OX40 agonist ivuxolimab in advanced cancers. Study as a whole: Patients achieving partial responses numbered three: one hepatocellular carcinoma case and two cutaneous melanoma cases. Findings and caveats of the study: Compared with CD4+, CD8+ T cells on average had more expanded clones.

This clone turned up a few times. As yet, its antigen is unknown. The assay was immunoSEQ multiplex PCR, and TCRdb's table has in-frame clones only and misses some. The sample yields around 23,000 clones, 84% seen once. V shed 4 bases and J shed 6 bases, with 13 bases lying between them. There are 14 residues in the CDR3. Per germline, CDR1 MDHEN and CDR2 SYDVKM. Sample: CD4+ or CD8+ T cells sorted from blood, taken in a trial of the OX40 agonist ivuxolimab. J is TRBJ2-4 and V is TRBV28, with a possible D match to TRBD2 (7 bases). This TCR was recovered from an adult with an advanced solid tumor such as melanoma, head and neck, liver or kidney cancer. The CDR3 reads CASSSGAGVNIQYF. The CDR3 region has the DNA TGTGCCAGCAGTTCAGGGGCGGGGGTAAACATTCAGTACTTC.